This T cell receptor beta chain was sequenced in a study of cytomegalovirus exposure and HLA in healthy donors. Overall study results and limits: Across donors, presence/absence analyses took sequencing depth to be roughly uniform. Reports indicate that TCR beta sequences accurately predicted the HLA-A and HLA-B alleles of most subjects.

In regard to this clone: Its antigen is as yet unknown.

Vbeta (60) and Jbeta (13) primers were used in the PCR. Profiled with immunoSEQ multiplex PCR; TCRdb holds only in-frame clones, not every one. The repertoire holds some 150,000 clones, with over 60% as singletons. The V end lost 4 bases, the J end lost 5 bases, and 9 bases lay between the germline ends. This CDR3 region has 12 residues. The V gene's germline CDR1 is SQVTM and CDR2 ANQGSEA. The TCR comes from a male donor in good health and CMV-seronegative. The rearrangement joins TRBV29-1 to TRBJ2-4; D not resolved. The sample taken for sequencing was PBMCs. The CDR3, as DNA: TGCAGCGTTGGCCAGGCTCAAAACATTCAGTACTTC. Amino acid sequence: CSVGQAQNIQYF.